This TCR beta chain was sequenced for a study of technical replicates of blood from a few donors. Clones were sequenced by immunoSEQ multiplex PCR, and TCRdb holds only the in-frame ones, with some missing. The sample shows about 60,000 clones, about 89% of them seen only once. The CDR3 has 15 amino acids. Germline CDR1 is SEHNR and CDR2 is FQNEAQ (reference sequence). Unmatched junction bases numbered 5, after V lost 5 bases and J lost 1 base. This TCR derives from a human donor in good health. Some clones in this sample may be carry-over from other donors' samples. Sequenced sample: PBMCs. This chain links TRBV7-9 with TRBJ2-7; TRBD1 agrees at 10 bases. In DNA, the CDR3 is TGTGCCAGCAGCCCCTCGGGACAGGGGTCCTACGAGCAGTACTTC. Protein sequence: CASSPSGQGSYEQYF.